Included here is one T cell receptor (beta chain) sequence, with context. Its matching antigen is unknown. This sample was included in a study of cytomegalovirus exposure and HLA in healthy donors. General observations from the study: Investigators reported 164 TCR beta chains as tied to cytomegalovirus.

In the PCR, 60 Vbeta and 13 Jbeta primers were used. Profiling relied on immunoSEQ multiplex PCR, and the TCRdb table lists in-frame clones only, not all of them. The sample lists about 150,000 clones, around 83% occurring once. This clonotype was obtained from a woman aged 18-29 years in good health and CMV-seronegative. Sequencing was done on a sample of PBMCs.

Here the CDR3 reads CASSLSGLSGLAGYSSYEQYF. The CDR3 DNA reads TGTGCCAGCAGTTTATCGGGGCTCTCGGGACTAGCGGGTTACAGCTCCTACGAGCAGTACTTC. The J gene is TRBJ2-7, the V gene TRBV27, with TRBD2 matching 12 bases. Germline assignment: CDR1 MNHEY and CDR2 SMNVEV (reference sequence). Trimming took 0 bases from V and 0 from J; bases not matched to a gene: 15. The CDR3 is 21 residues long.